The 3 T cell receptor beta chains given below trace back to one sample, sequenced in a study of blood T cell repertoires in COVID-19. Assay: immunoSEQ multiplex PCR; the TCRdb copy retains only in-frame clones and omits some. This table holds fewer than 140,000 clones, about 70% found once. What was sequenced was peripheral blood. The receptors come from a human donor with acute or convalescent COVID-19. The donor label of this sample is uncertain.

The V gene is TRBV18, the J gene TRBJ2-5, with 12 bases identical to TRBD2. From germline, CDR1 is KGHSH and CDR2 LQKENI. V gave up 0 bases and J gave up 2 bases; unmatched junction bases: 1. This CDR3 region has 16 residues. The CDR3: CASSPPGLAGQETQYF. The CDR3 DNA reads TGTGCCAGCTCACCACCCGGACTAGCGGGGCAAGAGACCCAGTACTTC.

The chain combines TRBV28 with TRBJ2-1; D ambiguous. The CDR3 loop spans 16 amino acids. Germline assignment: CDR1 MDHEN and CDR2 SYDVKM. The germline V and J ends were trimmed by 2 bases and 0 bases, with 11 bases remaining between them. The CDR3 DNA sequence: TGTGCCAGCAGTTTAGGCGGCAGAACCTCCTACAATGAGCAGTTCTTC. This gives the protein CASSLGGRTSYNEQFF.

The rearrangement joins TRBV5-1 to TRBJ1-2; 7 bases agree with TRBD1. V trimming: 0 bases; J trimming: 8 bases; junction bases outside the gene matches: 4. Looked up from germline, CDR1 is SGHRS and CDR2 is YFSETQ. The CDR3 extends over 13 amino acids. The chain's CDR3 is CASSLEGAMGYTF. The CDR3 coding sequence is TGCGCCAGCAGCTTGGAGGGGGCAATGGGCTACACCTTC.